Listed here is a single T cell receptor (beta chain). The sample belongs to a study of T-cell memory formation after mild COVID-19. CDR1 is MNHNY, CDR2 SVGAGI, per germline (reference sequence). The CDR3 runs to 15 residues. Trimming removed 3 bases at V and 5 bases at J, with 15 bases between. TCRdb ran MiXCR on the 5' RACE reads and lists one entry per CDR3 protein. The table lists around 150,000 distinct CDR3 sequences, around a tenth of them singletons. The TCR was taken from a man aged 18 to 35 who had mild COVID-19 (a few samples of this study predate the infection). Cell type and time point are not known. This chain links TRBV6-6 with TRBJ2-3, with D possibly called TRBD1 or TRBD2 (5 bases each). Source material: PBMCs or a T cell subset sorted from them (not recorded which). The DNA for the CDR3 is TGTGCCAGCAGTTATGGTAGAGGGGAAGGAGATACGCAGTATTTT. Its translation is CASSYGRGEGDTQYF.